The rows below give T cell receptor beta chains drawn from one sample of a study of blood T cell repertoires in COVID-19. The data were produced by immunoSEQ multiplex PCR, yet TCRdb's version contains in-frame clones alone and is incomplete. The data contain 200,000 or so clones, approximately 91% of them singletons. Sequenced material: peripheral blood. The receptors here all came from a woman in her forties who had recovered from COVID-19. Each CDR3 is given with its conserved first and last residue. A D gene is named only where the DNA matches it firmly. The size entry is marked missing in some rows and otherwise reads once, few, many or a size class.

TRBJ1-6	TRBV2	NA	TRBD1	CASSPTGNSPLHF	TGTGCCAGCAGTCCGACAGGGAATTCACCCCTCCACTTT
TRBJ2-1	TRBV28	NA	TRBD1	CASSLEGASHNEQFF	TGTGCCAGCAGTTTAGAGGGGGCGTCTCACAATGAGCAGTTCTTC
TRBJ2-7	TRBV27	NA	TRBD1	CASSREQGGTYEQYF	TGTGCCAGCAGTAGAGAACAGGGGGGAACCTACGAGCAGTACTTC
TRBJ2-1	TRBV27	NA	NA	CASSSGGDYNEQFF	TGTGCCAGCAGTTCAGGAGGGGACTACAATGAGCAGTTCTTC
TRBJ2-7	TRBV5-1	NA	TRBD2	CASSPAGVFGQYF	TGCGCCAGCAGCCCGGCGGGAGTTTTCGGGCAGTACTTC
TRBJ2-2	TRBV7-3	NA	TRBD2	CASSLLPLSGRPPGELFF	TGTGCCAGCAGCTTACTCCCCCTTAGCGGGAGGCCGCCCGGGGAGCTGTTTTTT
TRBJ2-7	TRBV19	NA	TRBD2	CASSIGTSGRSYEQYF	TGTGCCAGTAGTATAGGTACTAGCGGGCGCTCCTACGAGCAGTACTTC
TRBJ2-7	TRBV6-5	NA	TRBD2	CASSRRREGYEQYF	TGTGCCAGCAGCCGTCGACGGGAGGGGTACGAGCAGTACTTC
TRBJ1-2	TRBV6-5	NA	NA	CASGRGRVDGYTF	TGTGCCAGTGGCCGTGGCAGGGTTGATGGCTACACCTTC
TRBJ2-7	TRBV7-9	NA	NA	CASSIWDNSYEQYF	TGTGCCAGCAGCATATGGGACAACTCCTACGAGCAGTACTTC
TRBJ2-1	TRBV18	NA	NA	CASSPPVQDLPGNEQFF	TGTGCCAGCTCACCACCGGTTCAAGACCTCCCCGGGAATGAGCAGTTCTTC
TRBJ1-1	TRBV5-1	NA	NA	CASSLGGRVGTEAFF	TGCGCCAGCAGCTTGGGAGGGAGGGTCGGAACTGAAGCTTTCTTT
TRBJ2-7	TRBV6-5	NA	TRBD2	CASRGTISYEQYF	TGTGCCAGCAGAGGGACTATCTCCTACGAGCAGTACTTC
TRBJ1-4	TRBV28	NA	NA	CASSPPGQEKLFF	TGTGCCAGCAGTCCTCCGGGACAAGAAAAACTGTTTTTT
TRBJ2-3	TRBV5-1	NA	TRBD2	CASRGGVAGETDTQYF	TGCGCCAGCAGGGGGGGAGTAGCGGGAGAAACAGATACGCAGTATTTT
TRBJ2-1	TRBV4-3	many	TRBD2	CASSQDSTSGVQFF	TGCGCCAGCAGCCAAGATTCGACTAGCGGGGTGCAGTTCTTC
TRBJ2-1	TRBV3-1/TRBV3-2	NA	NA	CASSQVRLANEQFF	TGTGCCAGCAGCCAAGTCAGGCTAGCAAATGAGCAGTTCTTC
TRBJ2-3	TRBV19	once	TRBD2	CASSLGLAVSTDTQYF	TGTGCCAGTAGTTTGGGACTAGCCGTCAGCACAGATACGCAGTATTTT
TRBJ1-2	TRBV18	NA	TRBD1	CASPTDRGPNYGYTF	TGTGCCAGCCCCACGGACAGGGGGCCTAACTATGGCTACACCTTC
TRBJ2-3	TRBV2	NA	NA	CASRADPAATDTQYF	TGTGCCAGCAGGGCGGACCCAGCGGCCACAGATACGCAGTATTTT
TRBJ2-1	TRBV11-3	NA	NA	CASSLAEGPYNEQFF	TGTGCCAGCAGCTTAGCGGAGGGACCCTACAATGAGCAGTTCTTC
TRBJ2-5	TRBV9	NA	NA	CASSPSGGETQYF	TGTGCCAGCAGCCCCTCGGGCGGGGAGACCCAGTACTTC
TRBJ2-1	TRBV28	NA	TRBD2	CASSRTSGNNEQFF	TGTGCCAGCAGCAGGACTAGCGGGAACAATGAGCAGTTCTTC
TRBJ1-2	TRBV28	NA	TRBD1	CASSTADRGRNGYTF	TGTGCCAGCAGTACCGCGGACAGGGGGCGAAATGGCTACACCTTC
TRBJ1-2	TRBV19	NA	TRBD1	CASSIGTGVGYTF	TGTGCCAGTAGTATAGGGACAGGGGTCGGCTACACCTTC
TRBJ2-1	TRBV28	NA	TRBD2	CASTESLAGMNEQFF	TGTGCCAGCACCGAATCTCTAGCGGGGATGAATGAGCAGTTCTTC
TRBJ2-7	TRBV29-1	few	NA	CSVFREGASYEQYF	TGCAGCGTTTTTCGTGAGGGAGCCTCCTACGAGCAGTACTTC
TRBJ1-2	TRBV12-5	NA	NA	CASGLGPGKGTNYGYTF	TGTGCTAGTGGTTTGGGGCCAGGGAAGGGTACTAACTATGGCTACACCTTC
TRBJ1-2	TRBV5-5	NA	NA	CASSLGAGRTPSNYGYTF	TGTGCCAGCAGCTTGGGGGCGGGACGCACCCCGTCTAACTATGGCTACACCTTC
TRBJ2-3	TRBV27	NA	TRBD2	CASSVLAAGTDTQYF	TGTGCCAGCAGTGTACTAGCGGCCGGCACAGATACGCAGTATTTT
TRBJ1-1	TRBV27	NA	NA	CASSFTGRGTEAFF	TGTGCCAGCAGTTTCACAGGGAGGGGGACTGAAGCTTTCTTT
TRBJ2-7	TRBV28	NA	TRBD1	CASSIQGTYEQYF	TGTGCCAGCAGTATACAGGGGACCTACGAGCAGTACTTC
TRBJ1-2	TRBV5-1	NA	TRBD1	CASSQGQGNYGYTF	TGCGCCAGCAGCCAGGGACAGGGGAACTATGGCTACACCTTC
TRBJ2-3	TRBV24-1	NA	TRBD2	CATSDSGRAASNTQYF	TGTGCCACCAGTGATAGCGGGAGGGCCGCCTCGAATACGCAGTATTTT
TRBJ2-7	TRBV7-8	NA	TRBD2	CASSLGGRNYEQYF	TGTGCCAGCAGCTTAGGCGGGAGGAACTACGAGCAGTACTTC
TRBJ2-7	TRBV3-1/TRBV3-2	NA	NA	CASSLMYEQYF	TGTGCCAGCAGCCTCATGTACGAGCAGTACTTC
TRBJ1-1	TRBV7-3	NA	TRBD1	CASSQDRMGNTEAFF	TGTGCCAGCAGCCAGGACAGGATGGGAAACACTGAAGCTTTCTTT
TRBJ1-2	TRBV10-2	once	NA	CASSDGASPAVRNYGYTF	TGCGCCAGCAGTGATGGGGCTTCGCCTGCGGTTCGTAACTATGGCTACACCTTC
TRBJ2-5	TRBV6-1	NA	NA	CASSDAFGPSVGAQETQYF	TGTGCCAGCAGTGACGCCTTCGGACCGAGTGTGGGGGCTCAAGAGACCCAGTACTTC
TRBJ2-3	TRBV3-1/TRBV3-2	NA	TRBD1	CASSQDQGADTQYF	TGTGCCAGCAGCCAAGATCAGGGGGCAGATACGCAGTATTTT
TRBJ1-5	TRBV1	NA	NA	CTSSTGTVQPQHF	TGCACCAGCAGCACAGGGACAGTTCAGCCCCAGCATTTT
TRBJ1-4	TRBV28	NA	TRBD1	CASSVQGATNEKLFF	TGTGCCAGCAGTGTACAGGGGGCAACTAATGAAAAACTGTTTTTT
TRBJ2-5	TRBV5-1	NA	NA	CASSLLVQETQYF	TGCGCCAGCAGCTTACTTGTGCAAGAGACCCAGTACTTC
TRBJ2-1	TRBV28	NA	NA	CASMAGSGSNEQFF	TGTGCCAGCATGGCGGGTTCGGGCAGCAATGAGCAGTTCTTC
TRBJ1-5	TRBV7-2	NA	NA	CASSRGDQPQHF	TGTGCCAGCAGCCGGGGGGATCAGCCCCAGCATTTT
TRBJ2-2	TRBV2	NA	TRBD2	CASSEQGLAFAGELFF	TGTGCCAGCAGTGAACAGGGACTAGCCTTCGCGGGGGAGCTGTTTTTT
TRBJ2-2	TRBV7-3	NA	TRBD1	CASSRTGINTGELFF	TGTGCCAGCAGCCGGACAGGGATAAACACCGGGGAGCTGTTTTTT
TRBJ2-7	TRBV30	NA	TRBD1	CAWSVSGQGVTRYEQYF	TGTGCCTGGAGTGTATCGGGACAGGGGGTAACTCGGTACGAGCAGTACTTC
TRBJ2-7	TRBV28	NA	TRBD1	CASSLRAGQGASWLYEQYF	TGTGCCAGCAGTTTACGAGCGGGACAGGGGGCCTCTTGGCTCTACGAGCAGTACTTC
TRBJ2-1	TRBV11-2	NA	TRBD2	CASSLQPSGNEQFF	TGTGCCAGCAGCTTACAGCCTAGCGGCAATGAGCAGTTCTTC
TRBJ2-7	TRBV2	NA	NA	CASSAGSSYEQYF	TGTGCCAGCAGTGCGGGGAGCTCCTACGAGCAGTACTTC
TRBJ1-1	TRBV4-2	once	NA	CASSQRGGQDGTEAFF	TGTGCCAGCAGCCAAAGGGGGGGGCAGGATGGAACTGAAGCTTTCTTT
TRBJ2-1	TRBV18	NA	TRBD2	CASSPPGGGGRGYNEQFF	TGTGCCAGCTCACCGCCCGGGGGGGGCGGAAGAGGGTACAATGAGCAGTTCTTC
TRBJ1-1	TRBV30	NA	NA	CAWSRLNTEAFF	TGTGCCTGGAGTCGGTTGAACACTGAAGCTTTCTTT
TRBJ1-3	TRBV30	NA	NA	CAWRLSSSGNTIYF	TGTGCCTGGAGACTCTCCTCATCTGGAAACACCATATATTTT
TRBJ1-3	TRBV7-6	NA	TRBD1	CASSTGASGNTIYF	TGTGCCAGCAGCACAGGGGCCTCTGGAAACACCATATATTTT
TRBJ2-1	TRBV18	NA	TRBD1	CASSRRPGQGVNEQFF	TGTGCCAGCTCAAGAAGACCGGGACAGGGCGTCAATGAGCAGTTCTTC